Here is one T cell receptor (beta chain) with its context. Clones were sequenced by immunoSEQ multiplex PCR, and TCRdb holds only the in-frame ones, with some missing. The sample has about 230,000 clones, 80% to 90% seen once. This sample was taken from a study of blood T cell repertoires in COVID-19. The CDR3 is 16 amino acids. J gave up 4 bases and V 5 bases, and 7 bases lay outside the gene matches. The germline V gene encodes CDR1 LNHDA and CDR2 SQIVND (reference sequence). The chain combines TRBV19 with TRBJ2-2, with 10 positions matching TRBD1. The sequenced sample was peripheral blood. This TCR was recovered from a man older than 75 with acute or convalescent COVID-19. The CDR3 DNA reads TGTGCCAGTAGTCGACAGGGGGCAGGGGTCACCGGGGAGCTGTTTTTT. Translation gives CASSRQGAGVTGELFF.